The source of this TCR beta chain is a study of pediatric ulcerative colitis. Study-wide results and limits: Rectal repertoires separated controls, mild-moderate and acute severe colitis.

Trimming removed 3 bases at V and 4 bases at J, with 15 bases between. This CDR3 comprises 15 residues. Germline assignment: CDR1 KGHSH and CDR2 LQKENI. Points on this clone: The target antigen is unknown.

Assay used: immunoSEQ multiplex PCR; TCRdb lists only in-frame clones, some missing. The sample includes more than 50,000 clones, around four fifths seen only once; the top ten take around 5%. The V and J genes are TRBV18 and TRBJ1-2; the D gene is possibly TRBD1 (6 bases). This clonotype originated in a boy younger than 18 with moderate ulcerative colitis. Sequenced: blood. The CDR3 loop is CASSPGAGMSYGYTF. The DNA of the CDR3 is TGTGCCAGCTCACCGGGGGCAGGGATGAGCTATGGCTACACCTTC.